The T cell receptor (beta chain) under discussion was sequenced for a study of control samples from healthy donors and cancer patients. Clones were read by immunoSEQ multiplex PCR, and TCRdb kept only the in-frame ones, dropping some. The table lists about 75,000 clones, around 94% of them singletons. Germline values: CDR1 MNHNY, CDR2 SVGAGI (reference sequence). V shed 3 bases and J shed 2 bases, with 12 bases lying between them. This CDR3 is built from 15 residues. This clone appeared a single time. The sequenced sample consisted of blood. This TCR was recovered from a middle-aged woman in good health. The J gene is TRBJ2-3, the V gene TRBV6-6; no reliable D call. CDR3 coding DNA: TGTGCCAGCAGTTATACTCCTCGAGACACAGATACGCAGTATTTT. This encodes CASSYTPRDTDTQYF.